This T cell receptor (beta chain) came from a study of blood T cells in healthy people across ages. General study results and limits: Compared with aged donors, long-lived donors showed fewer expanded clones, suggesting selection.

Total RNA, at least 6 micrograms per sample, was extracted from PBMCs. This clonotype occurred a few times. Its antigen is not identified. The V and J ends lost 4 bases and 4 bases, in that order; junction bases with no gene match: 7. The germline CDR1 and CDR2 sequences are DFQATT and SNEGSKA (reference sequence). The length of the CDR3 is 14 residues. The authors ran a second PCR of about 7 to 11 cycles using a sample-barcoded 5' primer and a J-beta primer mix. There were at least 3 million CDR3-containing paired-end reads obtained from each sample. TCRdb fed the 5' RACE reads into MiXCR, producing one record per CDR3 protein. The sample yields roughly 2 million distinct CDR3 sequences, less than 50% seen once.

The chain is built from TRBV20-1 and TRBJ2-7, with TRBD1 matching 10 bases. This TCR came from a woman between 40 and 50 years old in good health. The sequencing sample was made of blood. The CDR3 nucleotides are TGCAGTGCTAATACCGGGACAGGGGTTTACGAGCAGTACTTC. Encoded protein: CSANTGTGVYEQYF.